This TCR beta chain originates from a study of CD8 T cells in ankylosing spondylitis. The study, taken as a whole, reports: For ankylosing spondylitis blood, a TCR beta motif of under ten highly homologous variants appeared characteristic. Clones linked to the disease showed a CD8+ phenotype. They occurred at relatively low frequencies in peripheral blood. Disease-linked clones were reportedly significantly enriched in matched ankylosing spondylitis synovial fluid.

Quantitative 5'-RACE with molecular barcodes generated TCR beta libraries. TCRdb re-derived calls from the 5' RACE reads in MiXCR, one entry per CDR3 protein. Of about 90,000 distinct CDR3 sequences listed, 9% are singletons. Germline CDR1 SGHRS, CDR2 YFSETQ. The CDR3 runs to 16 residues. V lost 4 bases to trimming and J lost 4 bases; unmatched junction nucleotides: 9. This clonotype was seen many times. The antigen is undetermined. Sequencing used blood, either unsorted or a sorted T cell fraction (not recorded which). This clonotype was obtained from a male donor with ankylosing spondylitis. The V call is TRBV5-1, the J call TRBJ2-3; 10 positions agree with TRBD2. The CDR3 reads CASSTPSGSSADTQYF. CDR3 in DNA: TGCGCCAGCAGCACCCCTAGCGGGAGTAGCGCAGATACGCAGTATTTT.